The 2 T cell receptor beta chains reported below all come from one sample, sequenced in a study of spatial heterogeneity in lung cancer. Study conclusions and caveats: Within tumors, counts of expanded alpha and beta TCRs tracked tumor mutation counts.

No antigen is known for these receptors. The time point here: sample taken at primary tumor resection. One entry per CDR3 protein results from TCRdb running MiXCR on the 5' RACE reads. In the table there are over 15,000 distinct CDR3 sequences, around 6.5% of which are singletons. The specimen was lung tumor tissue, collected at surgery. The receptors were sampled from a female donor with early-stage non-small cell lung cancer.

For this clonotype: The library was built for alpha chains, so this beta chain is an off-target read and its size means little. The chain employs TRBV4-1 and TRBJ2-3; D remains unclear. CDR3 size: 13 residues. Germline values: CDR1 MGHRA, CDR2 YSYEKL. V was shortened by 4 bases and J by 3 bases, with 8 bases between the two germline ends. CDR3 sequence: CASSPPGTDTQYF. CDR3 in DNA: TGCGCCAGCAGCCCGCCTGGGACAGATACGCAGTATTTT.

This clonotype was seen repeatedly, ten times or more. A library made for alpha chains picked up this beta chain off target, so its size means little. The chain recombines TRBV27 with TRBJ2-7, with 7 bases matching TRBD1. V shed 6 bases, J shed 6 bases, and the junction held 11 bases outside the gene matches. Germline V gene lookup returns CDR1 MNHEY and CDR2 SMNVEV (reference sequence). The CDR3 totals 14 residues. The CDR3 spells CASRVQGTLREQYF. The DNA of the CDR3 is TGTGCCAGCAGGGTACAGGGGACCCTTCGCGAGCAGTACTTC.